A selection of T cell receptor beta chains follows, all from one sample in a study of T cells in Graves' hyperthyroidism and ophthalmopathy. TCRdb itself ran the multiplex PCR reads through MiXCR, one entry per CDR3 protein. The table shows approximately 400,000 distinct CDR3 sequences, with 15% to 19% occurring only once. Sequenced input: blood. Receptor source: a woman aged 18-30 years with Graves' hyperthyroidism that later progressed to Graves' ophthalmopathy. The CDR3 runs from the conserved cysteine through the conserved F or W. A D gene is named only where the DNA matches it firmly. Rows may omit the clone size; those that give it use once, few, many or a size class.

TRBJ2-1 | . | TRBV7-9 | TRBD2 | TGTGCCAGCAGCCCCCCGCTAGCGGGTCACAATGAGCAGTTCTTC | CASSPPLAGHNEQFF
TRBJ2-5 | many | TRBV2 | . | TGTGCCAGCAGTGAGTGGAGGGCTAGCGAGACCCAGTACTTC | CASSEWRASETQYF
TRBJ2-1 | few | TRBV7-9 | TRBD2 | TGTGCCAGCAGAGGACTAGTCGGGGCTTGGTCCTACAATGAGCAGTTCTTC | CASRGLVGAWSYNEQFF
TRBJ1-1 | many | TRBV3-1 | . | TGTGCCAGCAGCCAAGAGGGGAACAGGGTAGGAGGGTCGGCTGAAGCTTTCTTT | CASSQEGNRVGGSAEAFF
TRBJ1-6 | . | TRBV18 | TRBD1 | TGTGCCAGCTCACCGACAGGGGAGGAGTATTCACCCCTCCACTTT | CASSPTGEEYSPLHF
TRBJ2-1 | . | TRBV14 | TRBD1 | TGTGCCAGCAGCCACCCAAGCAGGGGACAGGGGAGTAATGAGCAGTTCTTC | CASSHPSRGQGSNEQFF
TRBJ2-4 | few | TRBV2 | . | TGTGCCAGCAGCCCTTATATGGGGGCCAAAAACATTCAGTACTTC | CASSPYMGAKNIQYF
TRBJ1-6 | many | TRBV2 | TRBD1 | TGTGCCAGCAGCGAGACAGGGGGGACTGCCAATTCACCCCTCCACTTT | CASSETGGTANSPLHF
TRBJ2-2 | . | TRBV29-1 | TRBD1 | TGCAGCGTTGAGCCCCCAGGGGGCTTCACCGGGGAGCTGTTTTTT | CSVEPPGGFTGELFF
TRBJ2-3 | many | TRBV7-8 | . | TGTGCCAGCAGCTACCGGGACCAACCAAATACGCAGTATTTT | CASSYRDQPNTQYF
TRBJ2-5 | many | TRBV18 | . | TGTGCCAGCTCACCCGGAGGGGGTGGAGAGACCCAGTACTTC | CASSPGGGGETQYF
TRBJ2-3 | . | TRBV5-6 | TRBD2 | TGTGCCAGCAGCCCCATGCAGACTAGCGGCTCTAGCACAGATACGCAGTATTTT | CASSPMQTSGSSTDTQYF
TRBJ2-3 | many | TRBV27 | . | TGTGCCAGCAGGCGGTCAGGATCGGGAGATACGCAGTATTTT | CASRRSGSGDTQYF
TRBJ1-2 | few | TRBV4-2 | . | TGTGCCAGCAGCCAAGATTTTTCCGTGACGGACTATGGCTACACCTTC | CASSQDFSVTDYGYTF
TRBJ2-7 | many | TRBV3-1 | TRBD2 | TGTGCCAGCAGCCAGGGACTAGCAGGCTCCCGCGAGCAGTACTTC | CASSQGLAGSREQYF
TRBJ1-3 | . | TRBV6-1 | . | TGTGCCAGCAGTTGGGAACAGGGTCCCTCTGGAAACACCATATATTTT | CASSWEQGPSGNTIYF